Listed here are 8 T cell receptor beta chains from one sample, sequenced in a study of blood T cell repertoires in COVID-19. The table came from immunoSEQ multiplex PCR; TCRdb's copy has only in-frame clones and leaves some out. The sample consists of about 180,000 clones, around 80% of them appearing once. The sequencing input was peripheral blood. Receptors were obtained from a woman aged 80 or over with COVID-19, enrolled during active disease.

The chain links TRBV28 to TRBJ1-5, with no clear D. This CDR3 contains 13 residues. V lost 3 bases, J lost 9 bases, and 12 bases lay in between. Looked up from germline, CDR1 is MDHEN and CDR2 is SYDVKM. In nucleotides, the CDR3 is TGTGCCAGCAGTTTCGCGGGAACGAGGCCCCAGCATTTT. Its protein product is CASSFAGTRPQHF.

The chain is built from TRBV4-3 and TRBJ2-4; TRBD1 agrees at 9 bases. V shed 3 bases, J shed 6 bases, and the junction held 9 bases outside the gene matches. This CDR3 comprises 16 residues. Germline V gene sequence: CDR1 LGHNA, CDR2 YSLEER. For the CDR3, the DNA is TGCGCCAGCAGCCATGCGGACAGGGGAAGAAGAAACATTCAGTACTTC. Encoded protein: CASSHADRGRRNIQYF.

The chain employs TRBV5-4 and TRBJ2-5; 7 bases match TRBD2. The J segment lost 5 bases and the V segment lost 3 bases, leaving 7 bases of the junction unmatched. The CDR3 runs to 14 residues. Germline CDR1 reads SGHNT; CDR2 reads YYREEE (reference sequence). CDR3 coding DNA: TGTGCCAGCAGCTGGGAGGGAGGGCCCGAGACCCAGTACTTC. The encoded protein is CASSWEGGPETQYF.

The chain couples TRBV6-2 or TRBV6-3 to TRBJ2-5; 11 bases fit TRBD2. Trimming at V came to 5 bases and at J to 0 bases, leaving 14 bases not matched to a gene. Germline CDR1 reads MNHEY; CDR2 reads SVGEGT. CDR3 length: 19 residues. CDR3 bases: TGTGCCAGCAGTCGGGATACTAGCGGGGGACCCTACTACCAAGAGACCCAGTACTTC. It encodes CASSRDTSGGPYYQETQYF.

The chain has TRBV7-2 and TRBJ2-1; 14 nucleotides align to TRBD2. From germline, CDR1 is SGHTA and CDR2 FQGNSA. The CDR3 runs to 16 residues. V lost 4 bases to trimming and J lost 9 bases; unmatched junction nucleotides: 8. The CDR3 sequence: CASSSTGTSGGGEQFF. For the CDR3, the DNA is TGTGCCAGCAGCTCGACCGGGACTAGCGGGGGAGGTGAGCAGTTCTTC.

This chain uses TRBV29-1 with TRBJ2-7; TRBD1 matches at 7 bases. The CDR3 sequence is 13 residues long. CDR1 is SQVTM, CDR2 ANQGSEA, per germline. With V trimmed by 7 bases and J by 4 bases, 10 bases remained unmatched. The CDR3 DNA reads TGCAGCGCAGGGGACAGTTCATTTTACGAGCAGTACTTC. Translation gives CSAGDSSFYEQYF.

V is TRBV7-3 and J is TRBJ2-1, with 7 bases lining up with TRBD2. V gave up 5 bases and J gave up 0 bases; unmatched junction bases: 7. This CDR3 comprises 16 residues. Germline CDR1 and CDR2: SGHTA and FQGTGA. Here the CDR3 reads CASSQTGGYSYNEQFF. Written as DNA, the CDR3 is TGTGCCAGCAGCCAAACGGGGGGTTACTCCTACAATGAGCAGTTCTTC. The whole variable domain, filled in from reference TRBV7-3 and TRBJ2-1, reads GAGVSQTPSNKVTEKGKYVELRCDPISGHTALYWYRQSLGQGPEFLIYFQGTGAADDSGLPNDRFFAVRPEGSVSTLKIQRTERGDSAVYLCASSQTGGYSYNEQFFGPGTRLTVL.

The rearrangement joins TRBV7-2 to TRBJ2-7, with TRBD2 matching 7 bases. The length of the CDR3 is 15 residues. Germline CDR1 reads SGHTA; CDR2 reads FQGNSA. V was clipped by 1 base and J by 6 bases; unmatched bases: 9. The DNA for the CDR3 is TGTGCCAGCAGCTTAGGGGGAGCGGGAACGGTCGAGCAGTACTTC. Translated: CASSLGGAGTVEQYF.